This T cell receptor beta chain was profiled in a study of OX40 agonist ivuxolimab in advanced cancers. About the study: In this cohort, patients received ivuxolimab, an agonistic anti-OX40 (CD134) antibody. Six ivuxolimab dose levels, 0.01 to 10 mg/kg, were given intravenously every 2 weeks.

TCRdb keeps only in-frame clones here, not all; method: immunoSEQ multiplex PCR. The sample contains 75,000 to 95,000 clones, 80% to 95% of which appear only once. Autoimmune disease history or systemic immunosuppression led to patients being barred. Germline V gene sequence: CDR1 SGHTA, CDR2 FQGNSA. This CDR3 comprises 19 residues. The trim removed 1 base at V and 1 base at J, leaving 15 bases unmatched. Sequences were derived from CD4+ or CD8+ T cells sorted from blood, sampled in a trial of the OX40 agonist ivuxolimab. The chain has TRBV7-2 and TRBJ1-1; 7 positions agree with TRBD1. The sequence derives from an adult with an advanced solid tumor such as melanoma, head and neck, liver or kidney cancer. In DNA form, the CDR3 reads TGTGCCAGCAGCTTAGAAACCTTGACAGGGTCTGAGGCGAACACTGAAGCTTTCTTT. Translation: CASSLETLTGSEANTEAFF. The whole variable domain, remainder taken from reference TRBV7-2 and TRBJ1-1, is GAGVSQSPSNKVTEKGKDVELRCDPISGHTALYWYRQSLGQGLEFLIYFQGNSAPDKSGLPSDRFSAERTGGSVSTLTIQRTQQEDSAVYLCASSLETLTGSEANTEAFFGQGTRLTVV.